Listed here are 10 T cell receptor beta chains from one sample, sequenced in a study of T cells in Graves' hyperthyroidism and ophthalmopathy. RNA transcripts were the template for amplifying TCR beta CDR3 regions. First-round RT-PCR targeting the TCR CDR3 was performed with the HTBI primer set. From the multiplex PCR reads, TCRdb called clonotypes with MiXCR, one entry per CDR3 protein. The sample yields approximately 330,000 distinct CDR3 sequences, roughly an eighth seen once. Specimen: blood. The origin of the receptors is a woman in her thirties or forties with Graves' ophthalmopathy.

This clonotype was picked up a small number of times. The rearrangement joins TRBV9 to TRBJ2-1; 16 nucleotides align to TRBD2. V lost 0 bases, J lost 8 bases, and 2 bases stayed unmatched. Germline assignment: CDR1 SGDLS and CDR2 YYNGEE. The CDR3 runs to 16 residues. CDR3 nucleotides: TGTGCCAGCAGCGTAGGGGGGACTAGCGGGGGGGATGAGCAGTTCTTC. Protein product: CASSVGGTSGGDEQFF.

This clonotype appeared a few times. V gene TRBV5-6 combines with J gene TRBJ2-1; TRBD2 matches at 12 bases. V trimming: 2 bases; J trimming: 1 base; junction bases outside the gene matches: 4. Germline loops: CDR1 SGHDT, CDR2 YYEEEE. This CDR3 is 17 amino acids long. CDR3: CASSFPSGGGSYNEQFF. CDR3 bases: TGTGCCAGCAGCTTTCCTAGCGGGGGGGGATCCTACAATGAGCAGTTCTTC. The full variable domain, in which reference TRBV5-6 and TRBJ2-1 provide the parts outside the CDR3, is DAGVTQSPTHLIKTRGQQVTLRCSPKSGHDTVSWYQQALGQGPQFIFQYYEEEERQRGNFPDRFSGHQFPNYSSELNVNALLLGDSALYLCASSFPSGGGSYNEQFFGPGTRLTVL.

This clonotype was recorded many times. V gene TRBV11-1 combines with J gene TRBJ2-1, with D hard to call. V was cut by 3 bases and J by 7 bases, with 19 bases left in between. The CDR3 extends over 16 amino acids. The germline V gene has CDR1 SGHAT and CDR2 FQDESV (reference sequence). The CDR3 DNA sequence: TGTGCCAGCAGCTTCGGTTCCATCCCTACGTGGAATGAGCAGTTCTTC. Encoded protein: CASSFGSIPTWNEQFF.

The chain is built from TRBV18 and TRBJ1-6; D possibly corresponds to TRBD1 (5 bases). This CDR3 spans 15 amino acids. Trimming removed 5 bases at V and 10 bases at J, with 18 bases between. Germline values: CDR1 KGHSH, CDR2 LQKENI. The CDR3 DNA is TGTGCCAGCTCAACAGGAGGGACGGCCAAGTCACCCCTCCACTTT. Translation: CASSTGGTAKSPLHF.

This clonotype has just a few counts. V is TRBV25-1 and J is TRBJ1-1; TRBD1 is a possible D gene (6 bases). CDR3 length equals 12 residues. V gave up 7 bases and J gave up 1 base, with 7 bases separating them. The V gene's germline CDR1 is MGHDK and CDR2 SYGVNS. CDR3 nucleotide sequence: TGTGCCAGCAAGGGACAGAACACTGAAGCTTTCTTT. Protein product: CASKGQNTEAFF.

This clonotype turned up a few times. This chain links TRBV14 with TRBJ2-3; maybe TRBD2 (5 bases). The V and J ends lost 1 base and 5 bases respectively, with 19 bases between them. This CDR3 contains 17 residues. Germline V gives CDR1 SGHDN, CDR2 FVKESK. Here the CDR3 reads CASSQAEAVLGKDTQYF. CDR3 in DNA: TGTGCCAGCAGCCAAGCTGAAGCGGTCCTAGGTAAAGATACGCAGTATTTT.

This clonotype was observed many times. The chain joins TRBV9 to TRBJ2-3; weak D call: TRBD2 (5 bases). The CDR3 spans 14 residues. Germline V gene sequence: CDR1 SGDLS, CDR2 YYNGEE. The ends were cut back, 4 bases at V and 4 bases at J, with 13 bases in the middle. The DNA of the CDR3 is TGTGCCAGCAGCACTCATTCGAGGGCAGATACGCAGTATTTT. This codes for CASSTHSRADTQYF.

Here the CDR3 DNA reads TGTGCCAGCAGCTTTACGACTAGCGGGAGCCATGAGCAGTTCTTC. Its protein product is CASSFTTSGSHEQFF. The genes are TRBV7-9 and TRBJ2-1; 12 bases map to TRBD2. The trim removed 3 bases at V and 8 bases at J, leaving 5 bases unmatched. Germline V gene sequence: CDR1 SEHNR, CDR2 FQNEAQ (reference sequence). The CDR3 is 15 amino acids.

The chain carries TRBV20-1 and TRBJ2-3, with 16 nucleotides matching TRBD2. From germline, CDR1 is DFQATT and CDR2 SNEGSKA (reference sequence). V shed 1 base, J shed 2 bases, and the junction held 12 bases outside the gene matches. The CDR3 sequence is 20 residues long. CDR3 coding DNA: TGCAGTGCTAGAGCGGGACTAGCGGGAGGGCCGGGTGCGCTCACAGATACGCAGTATTTT. Protein product: CSARAGLAGGPGALTDTQYF.

This clonotype showed up just a few times. The V gene is TRBV7-2, the J gene TRBJ1-2; D uncertain. Per germline, CDR1 SGHTA and CDR2 FQGNSA. The V gene lost 5 bases and the J gene lost 1 base, with 14 bases spanning the gap. This CDR3 has 15 amino acids. CDR3 DNA: TGTGCCAGCAGCATAGACGGACTCCTTAACTATGGCTACACCTTC. Translation: CASSIDGLLNYGYTF.